The 8 T cell receptor beta chains listed next were all sequenced from one sample in a study of technical replicates of blood from several donors. The data were produced by immunoSEQ multiplex PCR, yet TCRdb's version contains in-frame clones alone and is incomplete. Of approximately 100,000 clones in the sample, 95% to 96% were seen once. The specimen was T cells isolated from PBMCs. The receptor set was obtained from a human donor in good health.

The CDR3 reads CASSYGLTGDEQFF. The CDR3 coding sequence is TGTGCCAGCAGCTACGGACTAACTGGCGATGAGCAGTTCTTC. The chain has TRBV7-9 and TRBJ2-1; tentatively, D is TRBD2 (6 bases). The V end was cut by 4 bases, the J end by 8 bases, with 15 bases between. From germline, CDR1 is SEHNR and CDR2 FQNEAQ (reference sequence). The CDR3 runs 14 residues. The full variable domain, completed using reference TRBV7-9 and TRBJ2-1, is DTGVSQNPRHKITKRGQNVTFRCDPISEHNRLYWYRQTLGQGPEFLTYFQNEAQLEKSRLLSDRFSAERPKGSFSTLEIQRTEQGDSAMYLCASSYGLTGDEQFFGPGTRLTVL.

V is TRBV7-6 and J is TRBJ1-2; tentative D call: TRBD1 (5 bases). The CDR3 extends over 16 amino acids. The V and J ends lost 4 bases and 4 bases respectively, with 19 bases between them. Germline V gene sequence: CDR1 SGHVS, CDR2 FNYEAQ. The CDR3 loop is CASSWGVSRKTYGYTF. The DNA for the CDR3 is TGTGCCAGCAGCTGGGGGGTTTCTCGAAAGACCTATGGCTACACCTTC.

This clone was detected only once. The rearrangement uses TRBV27 and TRBJ2-6, with a weak D call TRBD1 (6 bases). V shed 6 bases and J shed 2 bases, with 11 bases lying between them. Germline CDR1 and CDR2: MNHEY and SMNVEV (reference sequence). The CDR3 runs to 15 residues. The CDR3 loop reads CASRQKGAGANVLTF. The CDR3 DNA is TGTGCCAGCAGGCAGAAGGGGGCTGGGGCCAACGTCCTGACTTTC.

V usage is TRBV28 and J usage is TRBJ1-1; TRBD1 aligns across 7 bases. The CDR3 contains 15 residues. The germline gives CDR1 MDHEN, CDR2 SYDVKM. The trim removed 6 bases at V and 1 base at J, leaving 8 bases unmatched. The CDR3 is CASSQGGGGNTEAFF. The CDR3 DNA follows: TGTGCCAGCAGCCAGGGGGGCGGTGGGAACACTGAAGCTTTCTTT.

This clone was found once. The chain uses TRBV4-1 and TRBJ1-1, with D possibly matching TRBD1 (6 bases). Trimming cost V 2 bases and J 1 base, with 14 bases left between them. This CDR3 contains 16 residues. The germline V gene has CDR1 MGHRA and CDR2 YSYEKL. The CDR3 DNA is TGCGCCAGCAGCCAATCCGGTCGGGACACGAACACTGAAGCTTTCTTT. Translating it yields CASSQSGRDTNTEAFF.

The V gene is TRBV19, the J gene TRBJ2-5; TRBD2 agrees at 7 bases. This CDR3 spans 14 amino acids. Germline V lookup: CDR1 LNHDA, CDR2 SQIVND (reference sequence). V shed 4 bases and J 2 bases; nucleotides not matched to a gene: 4. The CDR3, as DNA: TGTGCCAGTAGTACTGGGGGGGGACAAGAGACCCAGTACTTC. Protein product: CASSTGGGQETQYF.

The J gene is TRBJ1-3, the V gene TRBV30; weak D call: TRBD1 (6 bases). The V gene lost 0 bases and the J gene lost 7 bases, with 13 bases spanning the gap. CDR3 length equals 14 residues. Germline CDR1 is GTSNPN and CDR2 is SVGIG (reference sequence). The CDR3 sequence is CAWSVLGTPNTIYF. The DNA for the CDR3 is TGTGCCTGGAGTGTGTTGGGGACACCTAACACCATATATTTT.

This rearrangement joins TRBV4-1 to TRBJ1-1; no clear D gene. This CDR3 contains 15 residues. Germline-derived CDR1 and CDR2 are MGHRA and YSYEKL. V was trimmed by 4 bases and J by 2 bases, leaving 14 bases between them. For the CDR3, the DNA is TGCGCCAGCAGCCGCTCGACATTGCGTAACACTGAAGCTTTCTTT. This translates into CASSRSTLRNTEAFF.